This T cell receptor (beta chain) was sequenced for a study of T cell repertoires in cytomegalovirus infection. Germline V gene sequence: CDR1 SGHVS, CDR2 FQNEAQ. The V gene end was trimmed by 2 bases and the J gene end by 2 bases; junction bases not matched to a gene: 4. The CDR3 has 15 residues. In regard to this clonotype: Its antigen is undetermined.

TCRdb redid the calling of the reads with MiXCR, one entry per CDR3 protein. The sample has some 500,000 distinct CDR3 sequences; just under 40% are singletons. Sequencing was performed on cultured PBMCs, taken from culture after CMV antigen stimulation. The chain couples TRBV7-8 to TRBJ2-3, with 7 positions matching TRBD2. This TCR came from a human donor in good health (CMV status not recorded). Some clones in this sample may be carry-over from other donors' samples. DNA of the CDR3: TGTGCCAGCAGCTTACTAGCGGCAAACACAGATACGCAGTATTTT. Its protein product is CASSLLAANTDTQYF.